The rows below give T cell receptor beta chains drawn from one sample of a study of shared clonotypes between healthy human individuals. Profiling relied on immunoSEQ multiplex PCR, and the TCRdb table lists in-frame clones only, not all of them. The data contain about 490,000 clones, almost 80% of them singletons. Sequencing used PBMCs. The source is a woman between 40 and 55 years old in good health. Some clones in this sample may be carry-over from other donors' samples. Both conserved end residues are part of each CDR3. D genes are given only for firm matches. Some rows have no size entry. The others give once, few or many, or a class for an expanded clone.

V gene	clone size	J gene	D gene	CDR3 protein	CDR3 DNA
TRBV4-1	.	TRBJ2-1	TRBD1	CASSQIDRDHYNEQFF	TGCGCCAGCAGCCAAATCGACAGGGATCACTACAATGAGCAGTTCTTC
TRBV28	.	TRBJ2-7	TRBD2	CASSLQTGTSLYEQYF	TGTGCCAGCAGTTTACAGACCGGGACTAGCTTATACGAGCAGTACTTC
TRBV28	.	TRBJ2-3	.	CASSLMGAASTDTQYF	TGTGCCAGCAGTTTAATGGGAGCGGCTAGCACAGATACGCAGTATTTT
TRBV30	once	TRBJ2-7	.	CAWSVEGWEQYF	TGTGCCTGGAGTGTAGAGGGCTGGGAGCAGTACTTC
TRBV30	once	TRBJ2-7	TRBD2	CAWSASGRLPDEQYF	TGTGCCTGGAGTGCTAGCGGGAGACTCCCGGACGAGCAGTACTTC
TRBV7-9	.	TRBJ2-5	.	CASSLYWGETQYF	TGTGCCAGCAGCTTATACTGGGGAGAGACCCAGTACTTC
TRBV30	.	TRBJ1-4	.	CAWSAVEKLFF	TGTGCCTGGAGTGCTGTAGAAAAACTGTTTTTT
TRBV6-1	.	TRBJ2-2	.	CASSPTALNTGELFF	TGTGCCAGCAGTCCGACAGCCCTAAACACCGGGGAGCTGTTTTTT
TRBV11-2	.	TRBJ2-3	.	CASSPVSTDTQYF	TGTGCCAGCAGCCCCGTGAGCACAGATACGCAGTATTTT
TRBV4-1	.	TRBJ1-3	TRBD1	CASSQPRQGLGNTIYF	TGCGCCAGCAGCCAACCCCGACAGGGGTTGGGAAACACCATATATTTT
TRBV4-1	.	TRBJ1-5	.	CASSQLIGVSNQPQHF	TGCGCCAGCAGCCAACTAATAGGAGTTAGCAATCAGCCCCAGCATTTT
TRBV18	.	TRBJ1-4	.	CASSPGAVDEKLFF	TGTGCCAGCTCACCGGGGGCAGTGGATGAAAAACTGTTTTTT
TRBV18	.	TRBJ1-4	.	CASSPDRATNEKLFF	TGTGCCAGCTCACCTGACAGAGCAACTAATGAAAAACTGTTTTTT
TRBV29-1	.	TRBJ1-2	TRBD1	CSAEDRGTGNGYTF	TGCAGCGCTGAAGATCGCGGGACAGGAAACGGCTACACCTTC
TRBV5-1	.	TRBJ2-7	.	CASSLEVDTYEQYF	TGCGCCAGCAGCTTGGAAGTGGACACCTACGAGCAGTACTTC
TRBV19	once	TRBJ2-7	.	CASSIASGPYEQYF	TGTGCCAGTAGTATAGCTTCAGGCCCCTACGAGCAGTACTTC
TRBV6-6	.	TRBJ2-4	.	CASSYVGAGAKNIQYF	TGTGCCAGCAGTTACGTGGGGGCAGGAGCCAAAAACATTCAGTACTTC
TRBV28	.	TRBJ2-7	TRBD1	CASSLLGDRGPYEQYF	TGTGCCAGCAGTTTACTTGGAGACAGGGGCCCCTACGAGCAGTACTTC
TRBV4-2	.	TRBJ2-3	.	CASSYDHDTQYF	TGTGCCAGCAGCTACGACCATGATACGCAGTATTTT
TRBV19	many	TRBJ1-4	.	CASTSPREATNEKLFF	TGTGCCAGTACCTCACCCAGGGAGGCAACTAATGAAAAACTGTTTTTT
TRBV14	.	TRBJ2-7	.	CASSPPILPYEQYF	TGTGCCAGCAGCCCCCCGATCTTACCCTACGAGCAGTACTTC
TRBV30	.	TRBJ1-4	.	CAWSVRGGAVEKLFF	TGTGCCTGGAGTGTAAGGGGCGGGGCAGTTGAAAAACTGTTTTTT
TRBV5-1	.	TRBJ2-5	.	CASSLGRQETQYF	TGCGCCAGCAGCTTGGGGAGACAAGAGACCCAGTACTTC
TRBV19	.	TRBJ1-2	.	CASSIDRLQGGYTF	TGTGCCAGTAGTATAGATCGCCTACAGGGCGGCTACACCTTC
TRBV27	.	TRBJ1-6	TRBD1	CASSSRTGGFSPLHF	TGTGCCAGCAGTTCCAGGACAGGGGGCTTTTCACCCCTCCACTTT
TRBV19	few	TRBJ2-7	.	CASSMTGNEQYF	TGTGCCAGTAGTATGACGGGGAACGAGCAGTACTTC
TRBV18	once	TRBJ1-2	.	CASSMTSGTAYGYTF	TGTGCCAGCTCAATGACCTCCGGGACCGCATATGGCTACACCTTC
TRBV2	.	TRBJ2-1	TRBD2	CASSSNLGGRAQFF	TGTGCCAGCAGCTCTAACTTGGGCGGGAGGGCGCAGTTCTTC
TRBV6-5	medium-sized	TRBJ2-7	TRBD1	CASSYGTPGGSYEQYF	TGTGCCAGCAGTTACGGGACCCCAGGGGGCTCCTACGAGCAGTACTTC